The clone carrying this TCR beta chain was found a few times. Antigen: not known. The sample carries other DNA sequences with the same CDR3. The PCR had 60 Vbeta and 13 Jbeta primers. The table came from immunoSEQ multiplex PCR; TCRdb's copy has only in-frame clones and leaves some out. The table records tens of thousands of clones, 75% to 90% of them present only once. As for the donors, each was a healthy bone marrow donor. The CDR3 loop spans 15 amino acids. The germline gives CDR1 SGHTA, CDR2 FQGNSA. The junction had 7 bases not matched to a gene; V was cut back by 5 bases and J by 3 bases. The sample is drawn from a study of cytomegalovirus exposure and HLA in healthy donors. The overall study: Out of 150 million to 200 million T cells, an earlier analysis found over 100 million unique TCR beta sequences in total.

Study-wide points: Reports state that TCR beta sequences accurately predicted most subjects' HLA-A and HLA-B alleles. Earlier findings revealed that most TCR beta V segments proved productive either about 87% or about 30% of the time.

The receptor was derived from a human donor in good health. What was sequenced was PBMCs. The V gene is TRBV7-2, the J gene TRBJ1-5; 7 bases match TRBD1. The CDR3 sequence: CASSPTGFNNQPQHF. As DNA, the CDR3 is TGTGCCAGCAGCCCGACAGGGTTTAACAATCAGCCCCAGCATTTT. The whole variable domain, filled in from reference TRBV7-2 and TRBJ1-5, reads GAGVSQSPSNKVTEKGKDVELRCDPISGHTALYWYRQSLGQGLEFLIYFQGNSAPDKSGLPSDRFSAERTGGSVSTLTIQRTQQEDSAVYLCASSPTGFNNQPQHFGDGTRLSIL.